This TCR beta chain stems from a study of monozygotic twins with inflammatory bowel disease. The CDR3 is made up of 14 amino acids. Germline CDR1 is SGHTA and CDR2 is FQGNSA. One entry per CDR3 protein, without DNA, is what TCRdb gives after re-calling the 5' RACE reads. Recorded here are some 330,000 distinct CDR3 sequences; the top ten clones represent over 5%. The sequenced material came from blood. The chain carries TRBV7-2 and TRBJ2-5; there is no DNA to check the TCRdb D call of TRBD2. This sequence originates from a human donor with ulcerative colitis or Crohn's disease, or a healthy co-twin of an affected twin (not recorded which). The CDR3 sequence: CASSLAGGQETQNF.